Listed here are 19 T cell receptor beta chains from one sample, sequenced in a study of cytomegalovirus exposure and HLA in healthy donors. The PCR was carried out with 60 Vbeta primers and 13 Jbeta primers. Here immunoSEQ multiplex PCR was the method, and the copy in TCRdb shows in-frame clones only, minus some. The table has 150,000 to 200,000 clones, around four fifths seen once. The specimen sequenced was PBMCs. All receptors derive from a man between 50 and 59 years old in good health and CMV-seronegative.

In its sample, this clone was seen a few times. CDR3 in amino acids: CASSLGLGEAFF. The CDR3 DNA reads TGTGCCAGCAGTTTGGGGCTGGGGGAAGCTTTCTTT. The chain couples TRBV28 to TRBJ1-1; TRBD1 is a possible D gene (5 bases). V was shortened by 3 bases and J by 8 bases, with 10 bases between the two germline ends. The CDR3 runs 12 residues. Germline V gene data show CDR1 as MDHEN and CDR2 as SYDVKM. Together with reference TRBV28 and TRBJ1-1, the CDR3 gives the full variable domain: DVKVTQSSRYLVKRTGEKVFLECVQDMDHENMFWYRQDPGLGLRLIYFSYDVKMKEKGDIPEGYSVSREKKERFSLILESASTNQTSMYLCASSLGLGEAFFGQGTRLTVV.

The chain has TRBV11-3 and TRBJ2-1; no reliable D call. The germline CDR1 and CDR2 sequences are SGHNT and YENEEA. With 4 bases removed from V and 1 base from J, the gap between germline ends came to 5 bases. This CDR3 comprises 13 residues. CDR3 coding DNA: TGTGCCAGCAGCTCCGGGTCCTACAATGAGCAGTTCTTC. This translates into CASSSGSYNEQFF.

CDR3 DNA sequence: TGTGCCACCAGCAGAGGTAATAGCCGCTACAATGAGCAGTTCTTC. Protein product: CATSRGNSRYNEQFF. V is TRBV15 and J is TRBJ2-1; no clear D gene. The CDR3 spans 15 residues. Trimming stripped 1 base from V and 3 bases from J, with 10 bases between. Germline V lookup: CDR1 LNHNV, CDR2 YYDKDF (reference sequence).

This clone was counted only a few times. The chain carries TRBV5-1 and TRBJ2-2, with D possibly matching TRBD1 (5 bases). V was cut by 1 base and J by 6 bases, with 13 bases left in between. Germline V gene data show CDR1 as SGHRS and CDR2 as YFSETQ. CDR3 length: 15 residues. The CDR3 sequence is CASSLRGQPPGELFF. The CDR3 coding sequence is TGCGCCAGCAGCTTGAGGGGTCAACCTCCCGGGGAGCTGTTTTTT.

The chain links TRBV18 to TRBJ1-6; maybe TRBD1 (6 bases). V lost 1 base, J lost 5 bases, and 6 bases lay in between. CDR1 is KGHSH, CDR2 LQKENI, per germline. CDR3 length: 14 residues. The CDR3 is CASSPRQDNSPLHF. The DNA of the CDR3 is TGTGCCAGCTCACCACGACAGGATAATTCACCCCTCCACTTT.

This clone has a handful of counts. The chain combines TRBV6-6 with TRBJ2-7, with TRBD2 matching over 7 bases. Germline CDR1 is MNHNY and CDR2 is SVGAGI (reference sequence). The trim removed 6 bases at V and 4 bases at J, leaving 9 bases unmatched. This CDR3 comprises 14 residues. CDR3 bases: TGTGCCAGCAGGGGGGGGGTGACGATTTACGAGCAGTACTTC. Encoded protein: CASRGGVTIYEQYF.

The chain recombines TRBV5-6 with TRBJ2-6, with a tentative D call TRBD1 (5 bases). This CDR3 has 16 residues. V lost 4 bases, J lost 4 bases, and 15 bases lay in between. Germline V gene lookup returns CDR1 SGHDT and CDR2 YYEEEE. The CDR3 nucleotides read TGTGCCAGCAGCAAGGAACAGGTCGGCGGGGCCAACGTCCTGACTTTC. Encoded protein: CASSKEQVGGANVLTF.

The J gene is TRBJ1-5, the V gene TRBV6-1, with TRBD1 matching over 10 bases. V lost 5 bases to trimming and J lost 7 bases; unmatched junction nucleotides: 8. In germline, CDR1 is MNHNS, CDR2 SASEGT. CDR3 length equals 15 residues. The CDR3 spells CASSTQDRGRQPQHF. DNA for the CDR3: TGTGCCAGCAGTACACAAGACAGGGGGCGCCAGCCCCAGCATTTT.

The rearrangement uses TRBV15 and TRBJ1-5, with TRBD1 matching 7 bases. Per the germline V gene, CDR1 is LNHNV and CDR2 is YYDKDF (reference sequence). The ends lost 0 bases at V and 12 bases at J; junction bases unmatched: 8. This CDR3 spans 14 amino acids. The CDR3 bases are TGTGCCACCAGCAGAGACGGGATATCAGGGGGCCAGCATTTT. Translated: CATSRDGISGGQHF. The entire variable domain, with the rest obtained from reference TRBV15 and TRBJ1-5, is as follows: DAMVIQNPRYQVTQFGKPVTLSCSQTLNHNVMYWYQQKSSQAPKLLFHYYDKDFNNEADTPDNFQSRRPNTSFCFLDIRSPGLGDTAMYLCATSRDGISGGQHFGDGTRLSIL.

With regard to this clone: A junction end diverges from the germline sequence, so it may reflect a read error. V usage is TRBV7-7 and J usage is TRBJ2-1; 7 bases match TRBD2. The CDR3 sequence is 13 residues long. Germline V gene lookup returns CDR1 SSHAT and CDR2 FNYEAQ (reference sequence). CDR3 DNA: TGTGCTAGCAGCTTAGATGGGGGGGGTGAGCAGTTCTTC. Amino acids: CASSLDGGGEQFF.

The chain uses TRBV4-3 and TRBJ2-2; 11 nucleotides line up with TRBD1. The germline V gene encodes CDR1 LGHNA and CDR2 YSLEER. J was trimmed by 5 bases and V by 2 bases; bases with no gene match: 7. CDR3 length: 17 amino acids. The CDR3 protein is CASSQSRDRGFTGELFF. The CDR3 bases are TGCGCCAGCAGCCAAAGTCGGGACAGGGGGTTTACCGGGGAGCTGTTTTTT.

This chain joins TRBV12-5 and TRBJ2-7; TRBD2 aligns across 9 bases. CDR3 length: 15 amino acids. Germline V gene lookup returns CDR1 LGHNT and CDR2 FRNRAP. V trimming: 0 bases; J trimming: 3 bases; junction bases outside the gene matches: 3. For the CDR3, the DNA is TGTGCTAGTGGTTTGGTACGGCGGGGGGGCTACGAGCAGTACTTC. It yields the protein CASGLVRRGGYEQYF.

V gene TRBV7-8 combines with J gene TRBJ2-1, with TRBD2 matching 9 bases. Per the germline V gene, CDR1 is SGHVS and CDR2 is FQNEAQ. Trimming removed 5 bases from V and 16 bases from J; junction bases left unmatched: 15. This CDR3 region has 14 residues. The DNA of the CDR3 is TGTGCCAGCAGCCCCACCGCGGGAGGGCCTATTTCCTTCTTC. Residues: CASSPTAGGPISFF.

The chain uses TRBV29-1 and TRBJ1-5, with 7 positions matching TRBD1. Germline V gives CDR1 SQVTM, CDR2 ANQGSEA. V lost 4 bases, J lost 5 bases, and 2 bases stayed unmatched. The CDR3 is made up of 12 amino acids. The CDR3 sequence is CSVGQGDQPQHF. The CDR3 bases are TGCAGCGTTGGACAGGGTGATCAGCCCCAGCATTTT.

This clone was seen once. CDR3 amino acids: CASSPRTGTHGELFF. The CDR3, as DNA: TGTGCCAGCAGCCCTCGGACAGGGACCCACGGGGAGCTGTTTTTT. The chain employs TRBV11-3 and TRBJ2-2, with TRBD1 identical over 8 bases. CDR1 is SGHNT and CDR2 is YENEEA in the germline V gene. The V gene end was trimmed by 5 bases and the J gene end by 7 bases; junction bases not matched to a gene: 9. The CDR3 loop spans 15 amino acids.

Here the CDR3 DNA reads TGTGCCAGCTCCCCGCAGGGCTCTGGAAACACCATATATTTT. Its translation: CASSPQGSGNTIYF. The chain links TRBV18 to TRBJ1-3, with D possibly TRBD1 on 5 matching bases. Germline V gives CDR1 KGHSH, CDR2 LQKENI. Trimming removed 6 bases from V and 0 bases from J, with 9 bases in between. The CDR3 is 14 residues long.

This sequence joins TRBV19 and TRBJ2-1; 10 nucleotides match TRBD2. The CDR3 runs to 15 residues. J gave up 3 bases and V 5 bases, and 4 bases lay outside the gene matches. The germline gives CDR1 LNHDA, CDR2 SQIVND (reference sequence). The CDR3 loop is CASSFRTSGYNEQFF. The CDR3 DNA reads TGTGCCAGTAGTTTCCGGACTAGCGGCTACAATGAGCAGTTCTTC.

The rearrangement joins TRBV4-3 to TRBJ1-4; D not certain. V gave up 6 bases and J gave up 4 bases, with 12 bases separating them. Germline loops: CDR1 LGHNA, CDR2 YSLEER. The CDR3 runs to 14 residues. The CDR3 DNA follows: TGCGCCAGCAGGGAGGGATGGGGTAATGAAAAACTGTTTTTT. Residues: CASREGWGNEKLFF.

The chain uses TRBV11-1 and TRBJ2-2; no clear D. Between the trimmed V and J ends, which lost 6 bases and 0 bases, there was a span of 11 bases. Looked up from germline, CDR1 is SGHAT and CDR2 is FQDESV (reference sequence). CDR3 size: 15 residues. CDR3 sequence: CASRRNRANTGELFF. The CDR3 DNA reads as TGTGCCAGCAGAAGAAACAGAGCGAACACCGGGGAGCTGTTTTTT.